Listed here is a single T cell receptor beta chain. No antigen is known for it. The sample holds no much larger clone one base away, and base qualities are not on file. This sample is drawn from a study of shared clonotypes between healthy human individuals (TCRdb year 2020). Notes on the research overall: Three men and a couple of women, aged 18 to 49 years, made up the cohort. For each donor, CD4 naive and CD4 memory were each given three plates, CD8 naive was given two plates, and CD8 memory was given one plate. To estimate repertoire size and how much clonotypes are shared between individuals, the study performed deep sequencing of blood TCR repertoires from a few healthy adults. Libraries were prepared and TCR repertoires were sequenced by different laboratories using diverse techniques, in order to increase sequencing depth and limit assay-specific biases. Between about 0.85 and 8.9 billion PBMCs per donor were obtained by leukapheresis. Broader findings and caveats from the paper: Only blood was sampled, and tissue TCR repertoires likely differ from those in blood. Clonotypes shared by all four sorted-subset donors showed higher generation probabilities than non-shared clonotypes. The genetic and exposure-history diversity represented was limited by the small number of donors. Across a handful of donors, roughly 5.4% of naive CD4, approximately 3.6% of naive CD8, 2% to 2.5% of memory CD4, and approximately 0.4% of memory CD8 clonotypes were shared. Naive subsets generally had larger estimated clonotype richness than memory subsets did. Incomplete sequencing was indicated by rarefaction of sorted-subset datasets, despite the large sequencing depth. Pairwise subsampling led to the expectation that sequencing depth would affect the degree of clonotype sharing among donors.

Healthy HIV-negative adults with no recently reported acute infections or vaccinations were included as donors. All donors were Caucasian adults living in Nashville, Tennessee, USA. CD4+ T cells were enriched by magnetic negative selection; naive cells were then positively selected on CD45RA, and the negative fraction formed the memory subset. After blood collection by leukapheresis, PBMCs were isolated using Ficoll-Histopaque density gradient centrifugation and then cryopreserved in the vapor phase of liquid nitrogen. Analytical flow cytometry was used to check the purity and quantity of each magnetically sorted T cell population. Genomic DNA was isolated from each sorted fraction and quantified by UV absorbance on a Nanodrop 2000c. TCR CDR3 regions were amplified from genomic DNA by multiplex PCR using the deep immunoSEQ assay. For each cell subset, the extracted genomic DNA was distributed evenly across all wells of several immunoSEQ 96-well plates, and each plate served as one replicate. Each replicate PCR for sorted subsets received approximately 220 ng genomic DNA, equal to tens of thousands of T cell genomes. Purified libraries were measured with a Qubit 3.0 fluorometer, size-checked on a Bioanalyzer 2100, and measured again with the KAPA Library Quantification kit. A separate single-read 150-cycle Illumina NextSeq 550 flow cell was used to sequence each immunoSEQ 96-well plate. In the original analysis: The immunoSEQ output contained only junctional sequences without quality scores, so filtering could not match that applied to full-length reads. Sequences were annotated with PyIR, a Python wrapper for IgBLAST v1.9, using IMGT germline references to assign V/J genes and CDR3. Any read was removed if the V/J assignment was weak (E-value above 1e-6), the CDR3 was missing, or the read contained stop codons, out-of-frame junctions, or ambiguous translated residues. V3J clonotypes were defined as sequences sharing an identical inferred V gene, J gene, and CDR3 amino acid sequence. Percentage overlap between repertoires was computed as shared unique clonotypes divided by the size of the smaller repertoire. Repertoire richness was assessed with RTK rarefaction, the Chao1 estimator, and Recon v2.1 estimates of unobserved clonotypes. For all TCRbeta clonotypes obtained by the gDNA method from a handful of donors, generation probabilities were computed with OLGA. TCRdb retrieved this table from immuneACCESS and kept in-frame rearrangements only. Not all clones are present; in checked studies, unresolved V genes account for under half, and no reason is known for the remainder. V, J and clone size derive from that table, while D and trimming were established from the DNA sequence. The sample table shows about 2.3 million clones, and 85% to 95% are seen once. The ten largest clones add up to about 0.41% of the sample.

Trimming at the junction amounts to 2 bases on V and 5 bases on J, and the germline ends lie 17 bases apart. The CDR3 sequence holds 16 residues, the cysteine and phenylalanine included. Only the CDR3 region is kept as DNA, spanning 48 bases read in frame from base 1. For CDR1 and CDR2, the germline V gene lists MDHEN and SYDVKM. The material sequenced was naive CD4+ T cells from PBMCs. The cell subset or site label corresponds to: CD45RA+ positively selected. The rearrangement combines TRBV28 with TRBJ2-3; the D segment could be TRBD1, given 5 matching bases. This TCR derives from a man between 18 and 29 years old in good health. Some clones in this sample may be carry-over from other donors' samples. The bases are TGTGCCAGCAGTTTACTAGGGCCCTGGGGCAGAGATACGCAGTATTTT. Translated, it reads CASSLLGPWGRDTQYF.